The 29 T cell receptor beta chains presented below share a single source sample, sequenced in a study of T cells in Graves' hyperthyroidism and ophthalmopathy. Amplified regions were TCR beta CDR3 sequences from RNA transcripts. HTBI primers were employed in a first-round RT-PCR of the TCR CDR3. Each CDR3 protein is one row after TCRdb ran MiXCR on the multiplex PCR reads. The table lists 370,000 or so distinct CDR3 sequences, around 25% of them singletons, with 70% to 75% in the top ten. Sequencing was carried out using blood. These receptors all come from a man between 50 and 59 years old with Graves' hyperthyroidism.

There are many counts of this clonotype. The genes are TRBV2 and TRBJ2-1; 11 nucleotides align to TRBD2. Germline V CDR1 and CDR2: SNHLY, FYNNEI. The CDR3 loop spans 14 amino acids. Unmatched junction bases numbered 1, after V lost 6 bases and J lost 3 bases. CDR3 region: CASRGTSGYNEQFF. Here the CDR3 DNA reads TGTGCCAGCAGGGGGACTAGCGGCTACAATGAGCAGTTCTTC.

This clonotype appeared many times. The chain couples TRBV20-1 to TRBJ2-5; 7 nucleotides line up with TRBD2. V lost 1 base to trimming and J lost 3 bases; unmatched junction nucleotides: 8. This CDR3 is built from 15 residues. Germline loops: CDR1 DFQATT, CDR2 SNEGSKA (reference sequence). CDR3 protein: CSARGILADKETQYF. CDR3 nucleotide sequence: TGCAGTGCTAGAGGAATTCTAGCGGATAAAGAGACCCAGTACTTC.

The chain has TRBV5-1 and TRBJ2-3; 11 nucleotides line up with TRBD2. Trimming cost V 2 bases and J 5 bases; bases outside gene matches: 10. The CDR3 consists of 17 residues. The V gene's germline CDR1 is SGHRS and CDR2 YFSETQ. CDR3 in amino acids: CASSFGILAGVVDTQYF. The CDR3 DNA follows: TGCGCCAGCAGCTTCGGGATACTAGCGGGAGTGGTAGATACGCAGTATTTT.

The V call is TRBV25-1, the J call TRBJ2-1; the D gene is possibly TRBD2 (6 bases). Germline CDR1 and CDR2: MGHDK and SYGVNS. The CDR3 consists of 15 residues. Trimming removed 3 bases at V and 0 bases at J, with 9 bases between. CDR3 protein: CASSERGSSYNEQFF. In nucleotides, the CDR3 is TGTGCCAGCAGTGAGCGGGGCAGCTCCTACAATGAGCAGTTCTTC.

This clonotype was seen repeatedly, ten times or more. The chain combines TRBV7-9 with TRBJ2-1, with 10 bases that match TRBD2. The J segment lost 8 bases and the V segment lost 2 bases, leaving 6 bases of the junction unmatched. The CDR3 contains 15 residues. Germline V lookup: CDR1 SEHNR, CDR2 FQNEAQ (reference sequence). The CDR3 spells CASSLLPSGSYEQFF. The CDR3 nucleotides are TGTGCCAGCAGCTTACTGCCTAGCGGGAGCTATGAGCAGTTCTTC.

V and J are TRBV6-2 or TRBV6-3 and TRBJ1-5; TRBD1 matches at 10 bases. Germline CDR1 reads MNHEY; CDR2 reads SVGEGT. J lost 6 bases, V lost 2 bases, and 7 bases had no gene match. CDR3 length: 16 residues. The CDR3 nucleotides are TGTGCCAGCAGTTACGAACCGGGACAGGGGATTCAGCCCCAGCATTTT. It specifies CASSYEPGQGIQPQHF.

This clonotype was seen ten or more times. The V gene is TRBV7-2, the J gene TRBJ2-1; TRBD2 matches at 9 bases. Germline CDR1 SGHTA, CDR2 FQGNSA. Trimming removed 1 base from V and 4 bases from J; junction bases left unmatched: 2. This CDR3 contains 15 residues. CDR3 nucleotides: TGTGCCAGCAGCTTAGTTGCGGGAGGGTACAATGAGCAGTTCTTC. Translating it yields CASSLVAGGYNEQFF. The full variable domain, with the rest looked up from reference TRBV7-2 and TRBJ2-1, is GAGVSQSPSNKVTEKGKDVELRCDPISGHTALYWYRQSLGQGLEFLIYFQGNSAPDKSGLPSDRFSAERTGGSVSTLTIQRTQQEDSAVYLCASSLVAGGYNEQFFGPGTRLTVL.

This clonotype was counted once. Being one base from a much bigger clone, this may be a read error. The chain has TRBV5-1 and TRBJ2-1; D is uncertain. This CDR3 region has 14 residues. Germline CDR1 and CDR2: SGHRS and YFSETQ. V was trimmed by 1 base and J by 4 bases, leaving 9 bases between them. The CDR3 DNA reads TGCGCCAGCAGCTTGCGAGACGGGTACAATGAGCAGTTCTTC. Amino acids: CASSLRDGYNEQFF. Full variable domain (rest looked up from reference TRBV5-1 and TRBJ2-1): KAGVTQTPRYLIKTRGQQVTLSCSPISGHRSVSWYQQTPGQGLQFLFEYFSETQRNKGNFPGRFSGRQFSNSRSEMNVSTLELGDSALYLCASSLRDGYNEQFFGPGTRLTVL.

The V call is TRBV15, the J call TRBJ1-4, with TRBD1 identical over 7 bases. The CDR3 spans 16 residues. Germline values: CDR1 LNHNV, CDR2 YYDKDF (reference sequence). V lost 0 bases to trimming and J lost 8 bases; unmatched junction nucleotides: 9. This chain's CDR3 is CATSREVTGWNEKLFF. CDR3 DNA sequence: TGTGCCACCAGCAGAGAGGTGACAGGGTGGAACGAAAAACTGTTTTTT.

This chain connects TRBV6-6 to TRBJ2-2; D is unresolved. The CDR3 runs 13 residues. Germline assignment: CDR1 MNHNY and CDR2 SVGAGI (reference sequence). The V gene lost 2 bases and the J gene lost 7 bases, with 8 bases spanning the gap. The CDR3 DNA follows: TGTGCCAGCAGTTACCCCCGTAACGGGGAGCTGTTTTTT. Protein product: CASSYPRNGELFF.

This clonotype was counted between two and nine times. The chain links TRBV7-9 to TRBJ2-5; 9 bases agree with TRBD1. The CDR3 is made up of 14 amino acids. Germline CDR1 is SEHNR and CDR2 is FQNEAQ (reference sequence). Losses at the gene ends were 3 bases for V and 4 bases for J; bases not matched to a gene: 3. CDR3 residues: CASSFPDRGETQYF. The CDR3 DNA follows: TGTGCCAGCAGCTTCCCGGACAGGGGAGAGACCCAGTACTTC.

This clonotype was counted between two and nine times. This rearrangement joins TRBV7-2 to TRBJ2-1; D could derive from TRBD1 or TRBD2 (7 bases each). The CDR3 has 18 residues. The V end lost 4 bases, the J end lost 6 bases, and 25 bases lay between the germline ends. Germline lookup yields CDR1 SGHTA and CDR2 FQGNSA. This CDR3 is CASSSRGVWTRLVNEQFF. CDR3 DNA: TGTGCCAGCAGCTCCAGGGGGGTTTGGACTAGGTTGGTCAATGAGCAGTTCTTC. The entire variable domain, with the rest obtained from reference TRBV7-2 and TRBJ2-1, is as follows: GAGVSQSPSNKVTEKGKDVELRCDPISGHTALYWYRQSLGQGLEFLIYFQGNSAPDKSGLPSDRFSAERTGGSVSTLTIQRTQQEDSAVYLCASSSRGVWTRLVNEQFFGPGTRLTVL.

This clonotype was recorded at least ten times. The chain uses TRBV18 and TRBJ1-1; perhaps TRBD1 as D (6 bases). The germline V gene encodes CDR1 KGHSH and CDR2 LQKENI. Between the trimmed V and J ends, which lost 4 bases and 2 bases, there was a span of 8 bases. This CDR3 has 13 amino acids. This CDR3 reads CASSRQENTEAFF. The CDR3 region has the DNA TGTGCCAGCTCACGACAGGAAAACACTGAAGCTTTCTTT.

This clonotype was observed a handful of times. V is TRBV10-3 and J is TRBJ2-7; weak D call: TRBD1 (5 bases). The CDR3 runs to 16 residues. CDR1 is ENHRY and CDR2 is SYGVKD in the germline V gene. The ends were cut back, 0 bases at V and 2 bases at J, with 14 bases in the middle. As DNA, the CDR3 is TGTGCCATCAGTGAGTCGGCCGAGACAGTAACCTACGAGCAGTACTTC. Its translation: CAISESAETVTYEQYF.

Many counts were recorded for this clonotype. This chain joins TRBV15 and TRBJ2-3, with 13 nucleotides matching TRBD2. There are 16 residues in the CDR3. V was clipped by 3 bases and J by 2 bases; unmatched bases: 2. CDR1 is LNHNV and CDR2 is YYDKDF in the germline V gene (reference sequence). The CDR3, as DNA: TGTGCCACCAGCAGGGGACTAGCGGGGTCCACAGATACGCAGTATTTT. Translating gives CATSRGLAGSTDTQYF.

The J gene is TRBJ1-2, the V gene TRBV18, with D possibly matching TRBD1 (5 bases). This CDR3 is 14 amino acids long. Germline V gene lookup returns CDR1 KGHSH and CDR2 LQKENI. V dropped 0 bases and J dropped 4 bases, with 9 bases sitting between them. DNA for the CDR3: TGTGCCAGCTCACCACCTCAGGGAGTCTATGGCTACACCTTC. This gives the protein CASSPPQGVYGYTF.

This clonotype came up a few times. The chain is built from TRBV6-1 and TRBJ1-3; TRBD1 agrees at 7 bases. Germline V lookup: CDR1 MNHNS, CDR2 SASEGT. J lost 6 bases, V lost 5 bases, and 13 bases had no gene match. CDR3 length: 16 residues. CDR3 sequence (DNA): TGTGCCAGCAGTTCGACAGGGTTTAATAGAGAAAACACCATATATTTT. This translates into CASSSTGFNRENTIYF.

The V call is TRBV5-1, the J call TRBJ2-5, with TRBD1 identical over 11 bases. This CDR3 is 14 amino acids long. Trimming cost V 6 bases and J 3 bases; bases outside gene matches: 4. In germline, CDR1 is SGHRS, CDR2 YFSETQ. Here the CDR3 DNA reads TGCGCCAGCAACCGGGACAGGGGGGAAGAGACCCAGTACTTC. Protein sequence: CASNRDRGEETQYF.

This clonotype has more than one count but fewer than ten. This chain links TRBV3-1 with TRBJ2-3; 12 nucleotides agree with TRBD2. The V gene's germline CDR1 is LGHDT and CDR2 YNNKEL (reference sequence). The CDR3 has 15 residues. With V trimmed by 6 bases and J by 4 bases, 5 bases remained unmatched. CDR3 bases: TGTGCCAGCAGTCCGACTAGCGGGAGCGCAGATACGCAGTATTTT. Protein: CASSPTSGSADTQYF.

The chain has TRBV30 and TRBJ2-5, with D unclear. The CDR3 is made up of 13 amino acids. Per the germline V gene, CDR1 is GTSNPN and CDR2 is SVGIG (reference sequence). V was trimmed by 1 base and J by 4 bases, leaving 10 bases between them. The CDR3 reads CAWSDLLTETQYF. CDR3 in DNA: TGTGCCTGGAGTGATTTGTTAACAGAGACCCAGTACTTC.

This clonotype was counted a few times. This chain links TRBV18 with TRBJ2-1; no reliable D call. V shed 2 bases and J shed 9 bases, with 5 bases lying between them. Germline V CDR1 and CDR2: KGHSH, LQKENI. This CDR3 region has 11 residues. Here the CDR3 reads CASSPDSEQFF. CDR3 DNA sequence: TGTGCCAGCTCACCAGATTCTGAGCAGTTCTTC.

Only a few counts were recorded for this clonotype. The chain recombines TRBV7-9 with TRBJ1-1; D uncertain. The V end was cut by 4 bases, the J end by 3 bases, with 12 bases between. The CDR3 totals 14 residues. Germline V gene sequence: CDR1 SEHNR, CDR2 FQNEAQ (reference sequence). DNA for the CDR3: TGTGCCAGCAGCTCCGCAGTCACGTACACTGAAGCTTTCTTT. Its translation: CASSSAVTYTEAFF.

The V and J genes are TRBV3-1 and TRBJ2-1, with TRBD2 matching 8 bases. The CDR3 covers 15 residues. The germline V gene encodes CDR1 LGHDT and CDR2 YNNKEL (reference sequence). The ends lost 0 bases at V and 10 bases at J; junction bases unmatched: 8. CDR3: CASSQDPSGLWEQFF. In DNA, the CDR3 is TGTGCCAGCAGCCAAGATCCTAGCGGGCTGTGGGAGCAGTTCTTC.

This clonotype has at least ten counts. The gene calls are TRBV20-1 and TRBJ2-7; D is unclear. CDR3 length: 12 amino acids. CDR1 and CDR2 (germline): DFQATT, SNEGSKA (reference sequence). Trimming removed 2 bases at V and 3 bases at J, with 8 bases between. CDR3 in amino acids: CSARPSNYEQYF. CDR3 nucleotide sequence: TGCAGTGCTAGACCTAGTAACTACGAGCAGTACTTC.

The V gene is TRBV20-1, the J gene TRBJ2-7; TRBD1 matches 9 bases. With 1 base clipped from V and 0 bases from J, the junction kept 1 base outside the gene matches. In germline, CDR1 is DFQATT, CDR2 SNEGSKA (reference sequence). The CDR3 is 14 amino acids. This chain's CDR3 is CSARGDRDSYEQYF. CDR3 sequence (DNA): TGCAGTGCTAGAGGGGACAGGGACTCCTACGAGCAGTACTTC.

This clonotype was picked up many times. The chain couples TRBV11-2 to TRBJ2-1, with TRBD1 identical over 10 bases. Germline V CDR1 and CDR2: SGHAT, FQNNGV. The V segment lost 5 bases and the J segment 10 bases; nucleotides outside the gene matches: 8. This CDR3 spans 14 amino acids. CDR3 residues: CASSAGQGVGEQFF. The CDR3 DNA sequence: TGTGCCAGCAGCGCCGGACAGGGGGTAGGCGAGCAGTTCTTC.

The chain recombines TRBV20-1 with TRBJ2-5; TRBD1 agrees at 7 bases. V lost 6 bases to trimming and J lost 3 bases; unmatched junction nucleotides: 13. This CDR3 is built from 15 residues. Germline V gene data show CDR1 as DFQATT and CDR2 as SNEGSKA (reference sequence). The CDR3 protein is CSADAGTVYEETQYF. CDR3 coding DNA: TGCAGTGCAGACGCCGGGACAGTCTACGAAGAGACCCAGTACTTC.

CDR3 residues: CASSPMVRVANYGYTF. The CDR3, as DNA: TGTGCCAGCAGCCCGATGGTCAGGGTGGCGAACTATGGCTACACCTTC. The genes are TRBV7-8 and TRBJ1-2, with D tentatively TRBD1 (5 bases). This CDR3 is 16 amino acids long. CDR1 and CDR2 from the germline V gene are SGHVS and FQNEAQ. With 5 bases removed from V and 2 bases from J, the gap between germline ends came to 18 bases.

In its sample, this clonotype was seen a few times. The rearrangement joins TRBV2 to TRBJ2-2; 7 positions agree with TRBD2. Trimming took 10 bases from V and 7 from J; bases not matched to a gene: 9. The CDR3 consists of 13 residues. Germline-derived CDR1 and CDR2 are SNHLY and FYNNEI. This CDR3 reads CATPTSVNGELFF. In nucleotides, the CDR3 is TGTGCCACCCCAACTAGCGTGAACGGGGAGCTGTTTTTT.